This entry lists 27 T cell receptor beta chains sequenced from one sample in a study of T cell responses to AZD1222 COVID-19 vaccine. TCRdb keeps only in-frame clones here, not all; method: immunoSEQ multiplex PCR. The sample contains 95,000 to 150,000 clones, approximately 88% of which appear only once. The material was peripheral blood, obtained on day 0 of AZD1222 vaccination. The source is an adult in good health.

The chain joins TRBV28 to TRBJ1-3; 7 nucleotides line up with TRBD1. V lost 5 bases, J lost 6 bases, and 7 bases stayed unmatched. This CDR3 spans 14 amino acids. Germline-derived CDR1 and CDR2 are MDHEN and SYDVKM. Written as DNA, the CDR3 is TGTGCCAGCAGTCGAGACAGGGTGGTAAACACCATATATTTT. Protein: CASSRDRVVNTIYF.

Written as DNA, the CDR3 is TGTGCCAGCAGCTTTCAGCGGGGGCCGGCAATCGAGCAGTACTTC. As protein: CASSFQRGPAIEQYF. The V call is TRBV7-2, the J call TRBJ2-7; 8 bases align to TRBD2. CDR1 SGHTA and CDR2 FQGNSA come from the germline V gene. Unmatched junction bases numbered 10, after V lost 3 bases and J lost 6 bases. The CDR3 consists of 15 residues.

This rearrangement joins TRBV6-6 to TRBJ1-2; 8 bases align to TRBD1. Trimming removed 6 bases from V and 4 bases from J; junction bases left unmatched: 10. The CDR3 has 15 amino acids. From germline, CDR1 is MNHNY and CDR2 SVGAGI (reference sequence). The CDR3 loop reads CASSLDRGRLYGYTF. The CDR3 nucleotides are TGTGCCAGCAGCCTCGACAGGGGCCGCCTCTATGGCTACACCTTC.

This clone was recorded only once. The gene calls are TRBV2 and TRBJ1-3; D unresolved. Between the trimmed V and J ends, which lost 3 bases and 0 bases, there was a span of 6 bases. The germline V gene encodes CDR1 SNHLY and CDR2 FYNNEI. The CDR3 runs to 14 residues. In nucleotides, the CDR3 is TGTGCCAGCAGTGAGCCCGGCTCTGGAAACACCATATATTTT. It encodes CASSEPGSGNTIYF.

The chain couples TRBV18 to TRBJ1-2; tentatively, D is TRBD1 (6 bases). Trimming stripped 2 bases from V and 1 base from J, with 11 bases between. Germline V gene sequence: CDR1 KGHSH, CDR2 LQKENI. The CDR3 has 15 residues. This chain's CDR3 is CASSPMGADNYGYTF. The CDR3 DNA sequence: TGTGCCAGCTCACCAATGGGGGCAGATAACTATGGCTACACCTTC.

The V and J genes are TRBV5-1 and TRBJ1-1; D is perhaps TRBD1 (6 bases). Trimming removed 5 bases at V and 1 base at J, with 12 bases between. This CDR3 contains 14 residues. From germline, CDR1 is SGHRS and CDR2 YFSETQ. CDR3 protein: CASSGGLGNTEAFF. Written as DNA, the CDR3 is TGCGCCAGCAGTGGGGGGCTGGGGAACACTGAAGCTTTCTTT.

V gene TRBV19 combines with J gene TRBJ1-2, with D tentatively TRBD1 (6 bases). CDR3 length equals 14 residues. V lost 8 bases, J lost 2 bases, and 15 bases lay in between. Per germline, CDR1 LNHDA and CDR2 SQIVND (reference sequence). CDR3 loop: CASARQGSNYGYTF. In nucleotides, the CDR3 is TGTGCCAGTGCGCGGCAGGGGTCAAACTATGGCTACACCTTC.

The V gene is TRBV7-8, the J gene TRBJ2-7; tentatively, D is TRBD1 or TRBD2 (5 bases each). V dropped 10 bases and J dropped 0 bases, with 10 bases sitting between them. Germline values: CDR1 SGHVS, CDR2 FQNEAQ. The CDR3 has 12 residues. The CDR3 spells CATRDGSYEQYF. CDR3 bases: TGTGCCACCCGGGACGGCTCCTACGAGCAGTACTTC.

The CDR3 DNA follows: TGTGCCAGCAGCTTATACGGGGAGGATGGCTACACCTTC. Residues: CASSLYGEDGYTF. J is TRBJ1-2 and V is TRBV7-6; D remains unclear. The V end was cut by 2 bases, the J end by 6 bases, with 10 bases between. Germline loops: CDR1 SGHVS, CDR2 FNYEAQ. The length of the CDR3 is 13 residues.

This chain joins TRBV3-1 (or the pseudogene TRBV3-2) and TRBJ2-2; a weak D match, TRBD1 (5 bases). Trimming cost V 1 base and J 6 bases, with 6 bases left between them. CDR1 is LGHDT, CDR2 YNNKEL, per germline (reference sequence). The CDR3 runs to 13 residues. In DNA, the CDR3 is TGTGCCAGCAGCCAAGTAGGGGCCGGGGAGCTGTTTTTT. Its translation: CASSQVGAGELFF.

This clone has only a few counts. At one end the junction does not follow the germline gene, possibly because of a read error. The chain has TRBV5-5 and TRBJ1-2; D uncertain. CDR3 length: 14 amino acids. Germline values: CDR1 SGHKS, CDR2 YYEKEE (reference sequence). This chain's CDR3 is CASSSSFPNSGYTF. CDR3 DNA: TGTGCCAGCAGCTCCTCTTTCCCAAACTCTGGCTACACCTTC.

This clone appeared a few times. The J gene is TRBJ1-4, the V gene TRBV15; D is uncertain. Germline CDR1 LNHNV, CDR2 YYDKDF (reference sequence). V lost 0 bases and J lost 8, with 10 bases in between. CDR3 length: 14 residues. The CDR3 reads CATSRDSGREKLFF. DNA of the CDR3: TGTGCCACCAGCAGAGATTCGGGCAGAGAAAAACTGTTTTTT.

CDR3 sequence reads: CATSSTGRRSQPQHF. The CDR3 bases are TGTGCCACCAGCAGCACAGGGAGGAGGAGTCAGCCCCAGCATTTT. J is TRBJ1-5 and V is TRBV15; perhaps TRBD1 as D (6 bases). This CDR3 contains 15 residues. Germline loops: CDR1 LNHNV, CDR2 YYDKDF (reference sequence). V lost 3 bases to trimming and J lost 6 bases, with 15 bases between them. The complete variable domain, with remaining parts taken from reference TRBV15 and TRBJ1-5, reads DAMVIQNPRYQVTQFGKPVTLSCSQTLNHNVMYWYQQKSSQAPKLLFHYYDKDFNNEADTPDNFQSRRPNTSFCFLDIRSPGLGDTAMYLCATSSTGRRSQPQHFGDGTRLSIL.

In this sample, this clone turned up once. The genes are TRBV6-5 and TRBJ1-1; D is unclear. The CDR3 has 15 residues. Trimming took 4 bases from V and 4 from J, leaving 16 bases between them. The germline gives CDR1 MNHEY, CDR2 SVGAGI. CDR3 region: CASSFIIRTGTEAFF. DNA for the CDR3: TGTGCCAGCAGTTTCATAATCCGGACTGGCACTGAAGCTTTCTTT.

J is TRBJ1-1 and V is TRBV10-3; 7 nucleotides line up with TRBD1. Germline CDR1 and CDR2: ENHRY and SYGVKD. V lost 11 bases, J lost 5 bases, and 14 bases stayed unmatched. The CDR3 is 14 amino acids. CDR3 nucleotides: TGTGCCGTCGACAGGGATGGGGGGGAGACTGAAGCTTTCTTT. Translating gives CAVDRDGGETEAFF.

As DNA, the CDR3 is TGTGCCAGCTCAAGGATGAACACTGAAGCTTTCTTT. Translated: CASSRMNTEAFF. This chain links TRBV18 with TRBJ1-1; D uncertain. This CDR3 region has 12 residues. Germline V gene sequence: CDR1 KGHSH, CDR2 LQKENI. Trimming took 5 bases from V and 0 from J, leaving 4 bases between them.

The rearrangement links TRBV3-1 (or the pseudogene TRBV3-2) to TRBJ2-5, with TRBD1 matching 7 bases. J lost 4 bases, V lost 1 base, and 6 bases had no gene match. Germline lookup yields CDR1 LGHDT and CDR2 YNNKEL (reference sequence). This CDR3 spans 15 amino acids. CDR3 bases: TGTGCCAGCAGCCAAGCCAACAGGGGCCCAGAGACCCAGTACTTC. Amino acids: CASSQANRGPETQYF.

J is TRBJ1-1 and V is TRBV7-2; possible D gene TRBD1, 6 bases. The CDR3 length is 14 residues. Deletions cut 5 bases from V and 5 bases from J, with 15 bases between. Germline values: CDR1 SGHTA, CDR2 FQGNSA. The CDR3 loop is CASSPGHRETEAFF. The CDR3 DNA sequence: TGTGCCAGCAGCCCGGGGCACAGGGAGACTGAAGCTTTCTTT.

V and J are TRBV6-5 and TRBJ1-1, with 8 bases that match TRBD1. This CDR3 has 15 residues. Germline V gene data show CDR1 as MNHEY and CDR2 as SVGAGI. The junction had 10 bases not matched to a gene; V was cut back by 5 bases and J by 5 bases. In nucleotides, the CDR3 is TGTGCCAGCAGTCGGACCAGGGGGCGGGAGACTGAAGCTTTCTTT. The encoded protein is CASSRTRGRETEAFF.

The V call is TRBV19, the J call TRBJ2-5; D remains ambiguous. Germline V gene data show CDR1 as LNHDA and CDR2 as SQIVND (reference sequence). V was pared by 7 bases and J by 7 bases, with 10 bases between. The CDR3 length is 11 residues. The CDR3 protein is CASIWTWTQYF. The DNA for the CDR3 is TGTGCCAGTATCTGGACGTGGACCCAGTACTTC.

The chain employs TRBV6-5 and TRBJ1-4, with 9 nucleotides matching TRBD1. The germline CDR1 and CDR2 sequences are MNHEY and SVGAGI. This CDR3 contains 14 residues. V trimming: 2 bases; J trimming: 10 bases; junction bases outside the gene matches: 5. CDR3 nucleotides: TGTGCCAGCAGTTACCTGACAGGGGGTGCAAAACTGTTTTTT. Its protein is CASSYLTGGAKLFF.

The chain employs TRBV9 and TRBJ2-1; D call uncertain. This CDR3 comprises 15 residues. V lost 0 bases and J 0 bases, leaving 7 bases between the germline ends. The germline V gene has CDR1 SGDLS and CDR2 YYNGEE. The CDR3 DNA reads TGTGCCAGCAGCGTAGAGAGAATCTCCTACAATGAGCAGTTCTTC. Residues: CASSVERISYNEQFF.

The J gene is TRBJ2-5, the V gene TRBV5-1, with 12 bases matching TRBD2. J was trimmed by 3 bases and V by 0 bases; bases with no gene match: 3. The CDR3 has 16 amino acids. Per the germline V gene, CDR1 is SGHRS and CDR2 is YFSETQ. The CDR3 region has the DNA TGCGCCAGCAGCTTGGCGGCTAGCGGGGGGGAAGAGACCCAGTACTTC. Translation: CASSLAASGGEETQYF.

The J gene is TRBJ1-1, the V gene TRBV7-2, with D possibly being TRBD1 (5 bases). V lost 4 bases, J lost 2 bases, and 11 bases lay in between. CDR3 length: 14 amino acids. Germline V gene data show CDR1 as SGHTA and CDR2 as FQGNSA. The CDR3 DNA follows: TGTGCCAGCAGCTGGGACGGTCTCAACACTGAAGCTTTCTTT. Translation gives CASSWDGLNTEAFF.

This chain links TRBV6-5 with TRBJ2-7; TRBD2 matches at 11 bases. The CDR3 has 14 amino acids. The V segment lost 6 bases and the J segment 6 bases; nucleotides outside the gene matches: 7. The germline V gene encodes CDR1 MNHEY and CDR2 SVGAGI. In nucleotides, the CDR3 is TGTGCCAGCAGCCTTAGCGGGGGGGCTGTCGAGCAGTACTTC. Protein product: CASSLSGGAVEQYF.

This clone occurred once. V usage is TRBV4-3 and J usage is TRBJ2-7; 8 nucleotides match TRBD1. V lost 0 bases and J lost 1; bases outside the gene matches: 5. This CDR3 has 16 residues. Germline CDR1 LGHNA, CDR2 YSLEER. This CDR3 is CASSQDRDRMSYEQYF. The CDR3 bases are TGCGCCAGCAGCCAAGACCGGGACAGGATGTCCTACGAGCAGTACTTC.

This clone was detected only once. The rearrangement links TRBV6-5 to TRBJ1-2, with a weak D call TRBD1 (5 bases). V was pared by 2 bases and J by 4 bases, with 14 bases between. Germline CDR1 is MNHEY and CDR2 is SVGAGI. This CDR3 region has 15 residues. CDR3 loop: CASSYGSGGGYGYTF. As DNA, the CDR3 is TGTGCCAGCAGTTACGGATCTGGGGGGGGCTATGGCTACACCTTC.